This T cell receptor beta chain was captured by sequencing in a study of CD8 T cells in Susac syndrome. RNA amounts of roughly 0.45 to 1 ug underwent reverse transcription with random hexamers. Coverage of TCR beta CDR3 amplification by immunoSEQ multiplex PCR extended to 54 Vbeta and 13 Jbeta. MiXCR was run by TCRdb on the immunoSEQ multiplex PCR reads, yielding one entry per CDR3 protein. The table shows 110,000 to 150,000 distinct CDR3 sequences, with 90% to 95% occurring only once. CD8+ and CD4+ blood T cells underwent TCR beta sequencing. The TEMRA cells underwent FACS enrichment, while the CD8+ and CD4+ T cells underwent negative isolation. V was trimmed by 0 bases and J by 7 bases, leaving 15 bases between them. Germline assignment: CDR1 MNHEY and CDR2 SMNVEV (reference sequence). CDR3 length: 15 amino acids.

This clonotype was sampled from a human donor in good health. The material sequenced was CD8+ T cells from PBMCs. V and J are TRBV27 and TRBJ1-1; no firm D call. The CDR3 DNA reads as TGTGCCAGCAGTTTATCAACATCTGGACCGATTGAAGCTTTCTTT. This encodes CASSLSTSGPIEAFF.